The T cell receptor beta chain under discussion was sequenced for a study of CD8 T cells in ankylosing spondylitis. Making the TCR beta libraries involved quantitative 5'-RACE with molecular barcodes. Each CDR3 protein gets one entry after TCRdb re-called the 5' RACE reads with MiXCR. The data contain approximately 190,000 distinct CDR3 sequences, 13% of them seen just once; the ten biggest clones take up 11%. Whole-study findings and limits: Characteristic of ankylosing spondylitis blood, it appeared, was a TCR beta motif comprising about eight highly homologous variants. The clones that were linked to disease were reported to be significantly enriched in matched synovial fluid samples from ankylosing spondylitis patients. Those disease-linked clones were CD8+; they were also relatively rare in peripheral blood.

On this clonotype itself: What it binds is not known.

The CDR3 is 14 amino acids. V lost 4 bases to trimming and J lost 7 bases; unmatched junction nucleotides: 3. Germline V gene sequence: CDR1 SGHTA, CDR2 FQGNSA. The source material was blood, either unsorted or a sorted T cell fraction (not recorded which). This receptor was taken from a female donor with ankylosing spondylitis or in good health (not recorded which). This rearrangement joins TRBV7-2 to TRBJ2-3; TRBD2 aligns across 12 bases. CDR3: CASSSGLAGHTQYF. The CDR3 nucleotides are TGTGCCAGCAGCTCCGGACTAGCGGGACATACGCAGTATTTT.